The 5 T cell receptor beta chains below were found in one sample sequenced in a study of identical twins. One entry per CDR3 protein results from TCRdb running MiXCR on the 5' RACE reads. Of about 810,000 distinct CDR3 sequences detected, roughly 12% appear once; the ten largest clones hold around 1.5%. These data also formed part of another study, on yellow fever vaccine responses in identical twins.

The sequenced sample was PBMCs. The receptors here all came from a woman under 30 in good health.

The chain combines TRBV28 with TRBJ2-1; maybe TRBD1 (5 bases). In germline, CDR1 is MDHEN, CDR2 SYDVKM. The CDR3 length is 14 residues. Trimming cost V 7 bases and J 3 bases, with 13 bases left between them. The CDR3 sequence: CASKIRQGYNEQFF. As DNA, the CDR3 is TGTGCCAGCAAGATAAGGCAGGGCTACAATGAGCAGTTCTTC.

Many counts were recorded for this clonotype. This rearrangement joins TRBV11-1 to TRBJ2-3; 9 bases align to TRBD2. With 2 bases clipped from V and 4 bases from J, the junction kept 10 bases outside the gene matches. The CDR3 sequence is 17 residues long. Germline lookup yields CDR1 SGHAT and CDR2 FQDESV (reference sequence). The CDR3 protein is CASSLIAGVPPADTQYF. CDR3 bases: TGTGCCAGCAGCTTAATAGCGGGAGTGCCCCCCGCAGATACGCAGTATTTT.

Only a few counts were recorded for this clonotype. The rearrangement joins TRBV20-1 to TRBJ2-1, with unresolved D. This CDR3 is built from 13 residues. Germline loops: CDR1 DFQATT, CDR2 SNEGSKA (reference sequence). The germline V and J ends were trimmed by 5 bases and 0 bases, with 8 bases remaining between them. The CDR3 DNA sequence: TGCAGTGCTCCGCAGAGCTCCTACAATGAGCAGTTCTTC. It specifies CSAPQSSYNEQFF.

There are a few counts of this clonotype. This chain uses TRBV6-5 with TRBJ1-1; D call uncertain. Germline V CDR1 and CDR2: MNHEY, SVGAGI. This CDR3 is 13 amino acids long. The V gene lost 8 bases and the J gene lost 0 bases, with 10 bases spanning the gap. The CDR3 loop reads CASGKVMNTEAFF. CDR3 bases: TGTGCCAGCGGTAAGGTCATGAACACTGAAGCTTTCTTT.

Many counts were recorded for this clonotype. This CDR3 is CASSVSGTQGRADTQYF. CDR3 coding DNA: TGTGCCAGCAGTGTCTCCGGGACACAAGGACGCGCAGATACGCAGTATTTT. The rearrangement uses TRBV2 and TRBJ2-3, with D maybe TRBD1 (6 bases). The ends were cut back, 4 bases at V and 4 bases at J, with 21 bases in the middle. The V gene's germline CDR1 is SNHLY and CDR2 FYNNEI. CDR3 size: 17 residues.